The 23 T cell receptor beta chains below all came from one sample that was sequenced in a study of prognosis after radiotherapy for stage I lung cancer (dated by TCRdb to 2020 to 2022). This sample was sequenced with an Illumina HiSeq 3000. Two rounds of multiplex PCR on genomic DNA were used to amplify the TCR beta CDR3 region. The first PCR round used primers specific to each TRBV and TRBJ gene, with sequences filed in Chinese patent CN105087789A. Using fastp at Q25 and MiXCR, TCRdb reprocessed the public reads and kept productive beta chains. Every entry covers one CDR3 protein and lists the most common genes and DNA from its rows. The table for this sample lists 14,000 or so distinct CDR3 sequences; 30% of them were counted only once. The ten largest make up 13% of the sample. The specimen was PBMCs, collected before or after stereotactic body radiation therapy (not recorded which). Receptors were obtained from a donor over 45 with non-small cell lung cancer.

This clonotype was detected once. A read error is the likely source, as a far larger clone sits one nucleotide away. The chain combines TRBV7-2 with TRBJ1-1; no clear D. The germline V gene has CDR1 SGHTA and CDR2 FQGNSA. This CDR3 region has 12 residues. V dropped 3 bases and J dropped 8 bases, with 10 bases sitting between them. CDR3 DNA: TGTGCCAGCAGCTTCATGTCAAAAGAAGCTTTCTTT. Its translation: CASSFMSKEAFF. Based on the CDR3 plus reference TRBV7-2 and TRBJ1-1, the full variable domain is GAGVSQSPSNKVTEKGKDVELRCDPISGHTALYWYRQSLGQGLEFLIYFQGNSAPDKSGLPSDRFSAERTGGSVSTLTIQRTQQEDSAVYLCASSFMSKEAFFGQGTRLTVV.

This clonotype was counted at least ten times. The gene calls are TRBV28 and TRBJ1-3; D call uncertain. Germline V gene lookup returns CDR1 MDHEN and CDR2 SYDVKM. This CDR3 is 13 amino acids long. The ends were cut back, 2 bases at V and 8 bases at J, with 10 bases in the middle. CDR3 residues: CASSLPHLDTIYF. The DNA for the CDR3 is TGTGCCAGCAGTTTACCCCACCTGGACACCATATATTTT.

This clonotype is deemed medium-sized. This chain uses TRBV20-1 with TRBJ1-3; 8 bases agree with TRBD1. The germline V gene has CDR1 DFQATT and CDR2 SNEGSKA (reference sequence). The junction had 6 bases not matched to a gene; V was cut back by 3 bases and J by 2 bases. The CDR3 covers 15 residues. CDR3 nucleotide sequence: TGCAGTGCTAGCCAAGCACAGGGGGCTGGAAACACCATATATTTT. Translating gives CSASQAQGAGNTIYF.

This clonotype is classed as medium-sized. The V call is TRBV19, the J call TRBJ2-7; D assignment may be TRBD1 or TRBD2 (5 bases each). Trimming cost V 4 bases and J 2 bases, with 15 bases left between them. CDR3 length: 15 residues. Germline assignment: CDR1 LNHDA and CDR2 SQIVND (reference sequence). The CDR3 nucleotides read TGTGCCAGTAGTAGGGAACGGGACGTAACCTACGAGCAGTACTTC. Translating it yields CASSRERDVTYEQYF.

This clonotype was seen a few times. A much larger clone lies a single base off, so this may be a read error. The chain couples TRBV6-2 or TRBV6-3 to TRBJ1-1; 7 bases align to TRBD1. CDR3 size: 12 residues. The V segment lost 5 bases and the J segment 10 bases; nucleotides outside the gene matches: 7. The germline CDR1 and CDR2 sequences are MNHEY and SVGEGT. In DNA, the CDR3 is TGTGCCAGCAGTAAAACAGGGGTGGGAGCTTTCTTT. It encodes CASSKTGVGAFF.

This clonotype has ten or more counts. The CDR3 nucleotides read TGTGCCAGCAGCCGCACTGGGGGTGGACTATCGAGCTCCTACAATGAGCAGTTCTTC. This codes for CASSRTGGGLSSSYNEQFF. The V call is TRBV9, the J call TRBJ2-1; tentatively, D is TRBD2 (6 bases). V lost 4 bases and J 0 bases, leaving 23 bases between the germline ends. There are 19 residues in the CDR3. Germline CDR1 is SGDLS and CDR2 is YYNGEE.

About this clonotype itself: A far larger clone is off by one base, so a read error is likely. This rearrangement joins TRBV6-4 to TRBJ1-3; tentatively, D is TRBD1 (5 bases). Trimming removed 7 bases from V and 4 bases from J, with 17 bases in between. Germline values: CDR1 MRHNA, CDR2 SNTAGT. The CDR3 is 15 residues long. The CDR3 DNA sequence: TGTGCCAGCACCGCGGTTGTGAGGGGAGGAAACACCATATATTTT. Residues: CASTAVVRGGNTIYF.

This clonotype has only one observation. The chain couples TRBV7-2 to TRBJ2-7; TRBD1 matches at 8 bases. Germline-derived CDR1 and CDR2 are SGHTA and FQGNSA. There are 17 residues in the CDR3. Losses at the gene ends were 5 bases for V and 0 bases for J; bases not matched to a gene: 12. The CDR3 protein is CASSKGQACHSSYEQYF. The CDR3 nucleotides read TGTGCCAGCAGCAAGGGACAGGCGTGCCACAGCTCCTACGAGCAGTACTTC.

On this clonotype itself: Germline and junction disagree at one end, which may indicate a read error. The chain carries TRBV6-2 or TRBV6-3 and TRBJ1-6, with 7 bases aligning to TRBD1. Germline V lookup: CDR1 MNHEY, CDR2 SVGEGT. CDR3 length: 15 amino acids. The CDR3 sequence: CACSYPTGVNSPLHF. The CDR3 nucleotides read TGTGCCTGCAGTTATCCAACAGGGGTTAATTCACCCCTCCACTTT.

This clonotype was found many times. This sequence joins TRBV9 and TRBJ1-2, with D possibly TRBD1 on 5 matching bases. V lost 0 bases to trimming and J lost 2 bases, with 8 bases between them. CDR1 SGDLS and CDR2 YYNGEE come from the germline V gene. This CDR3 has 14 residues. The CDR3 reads CASSVGGGNYGYTF. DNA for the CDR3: TGTGCCAGCAGCGTAGGCGGGGGAAACTATGGCTACACCTTC.

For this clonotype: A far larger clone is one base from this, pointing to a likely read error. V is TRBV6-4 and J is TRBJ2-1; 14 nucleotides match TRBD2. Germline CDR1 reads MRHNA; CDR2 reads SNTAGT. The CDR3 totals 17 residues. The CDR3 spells CASSELRLAGGSNEKFF. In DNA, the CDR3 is TGTGCCAGCAGTGAACTCCGACTAGCGGGGGGGAGTAATGAGAAGTTCTTC.

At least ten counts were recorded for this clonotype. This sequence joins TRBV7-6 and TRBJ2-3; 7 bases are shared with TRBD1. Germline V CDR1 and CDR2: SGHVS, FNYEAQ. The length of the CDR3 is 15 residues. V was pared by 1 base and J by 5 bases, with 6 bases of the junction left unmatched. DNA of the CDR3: TGTGCCAGCAGCTTAGGGGCCTACAGGGGAGATACGCAGTATTTT. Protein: CASSLGAYRGDTQYF.

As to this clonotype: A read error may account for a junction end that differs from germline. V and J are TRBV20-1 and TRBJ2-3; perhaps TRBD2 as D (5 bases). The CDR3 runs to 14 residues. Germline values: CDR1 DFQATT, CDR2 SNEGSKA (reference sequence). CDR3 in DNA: TGCAGTGCGAGAGCTAGAGGGCCCCCAGATACGCAGTATTTT. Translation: CSARARGPPDTQYF.

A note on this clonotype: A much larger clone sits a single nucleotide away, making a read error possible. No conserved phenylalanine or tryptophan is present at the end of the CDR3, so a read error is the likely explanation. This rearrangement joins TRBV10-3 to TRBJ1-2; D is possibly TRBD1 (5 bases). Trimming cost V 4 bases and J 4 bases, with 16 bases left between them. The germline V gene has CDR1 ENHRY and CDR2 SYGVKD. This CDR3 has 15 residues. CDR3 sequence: CAISGETWGSYGYTL. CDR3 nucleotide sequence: TGTGCCATCAGTGGGGAGACATGGGGCTCCTATGGCTACACCCTC.

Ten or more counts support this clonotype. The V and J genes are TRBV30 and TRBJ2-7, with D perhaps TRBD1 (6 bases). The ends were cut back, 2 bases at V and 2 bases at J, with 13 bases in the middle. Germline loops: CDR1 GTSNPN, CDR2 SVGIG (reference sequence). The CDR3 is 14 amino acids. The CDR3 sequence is CAWSPLRGTYEQYF. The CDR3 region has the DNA TGTGCCTGGAGTCCCCTCAGGGGAACCTACGAGCAGTACTTC.

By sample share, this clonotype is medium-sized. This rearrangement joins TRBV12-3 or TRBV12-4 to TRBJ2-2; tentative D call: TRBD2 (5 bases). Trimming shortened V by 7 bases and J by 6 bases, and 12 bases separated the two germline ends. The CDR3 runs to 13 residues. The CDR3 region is CASTPVEAGELFF. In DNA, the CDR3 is TGTGCCAGCACCCCTGTGGAGGCCGGGGAGCTGTTTTTT.

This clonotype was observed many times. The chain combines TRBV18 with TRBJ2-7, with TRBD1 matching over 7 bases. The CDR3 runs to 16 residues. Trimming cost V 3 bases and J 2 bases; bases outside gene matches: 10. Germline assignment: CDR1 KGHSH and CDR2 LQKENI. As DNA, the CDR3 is TGTGCCAGCTCACCTCAACAGGGGCCGAAACCCTACGAGCAGTACTTC. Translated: CASSPQQGPKPYEQYF.

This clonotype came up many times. The CDR3 protein is CATSHPGRNTEAFF. CDR3 sequence (DNA): TGTGCCACCAGCCATCCTGGGCGGAACACTGAAGCTTTCTTT. The rearrangement uses TRBV15 and TRBJ1-1; D is unresolved. V was trimmed by 5 bases and J by 1 base, leaving 11 bases between them. CDR1 LNHNV and CDR2 YYDKDF come from the germline V gene (reference sequence). The CDR3 consists of 14 residues.

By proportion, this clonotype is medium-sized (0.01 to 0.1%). CDR3 loop: CASSMRQTQEQYF. Written as DNA, the CDR3 is TGTGCCAGTAGTATGCGACAGACCCAAGAGCAGTACTTC. V gene TRBV19 combines with J gene TRBJ2-7; maybe TRBD1 (5 bases). Germline CDR1 and CDR2: LNHDA and SQIVND (reference sequence). The CDR3 totals 13 residues. Between the trimmed V and J ends, which lost 3 bases and 7 bases, there was a span of 13 bases.

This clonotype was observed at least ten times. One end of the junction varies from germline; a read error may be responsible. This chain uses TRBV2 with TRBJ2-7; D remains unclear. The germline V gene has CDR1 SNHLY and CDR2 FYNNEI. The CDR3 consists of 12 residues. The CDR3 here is CASSGHLYGQYF. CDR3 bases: TGTGCCAGCAGTGGACACTTATACGGGCAGTACTTC.

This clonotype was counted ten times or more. CDR3 in DNA: TGCAGTGCCGCAGACAGGGCCTACGAGCAGTACTTC. It specifies CSAADRAYEQYF. The chain is built from TRBV20-1 and TRBJ2-7, with 7 bases that match TRBD1. V dropped 6 bases and J dropped 2; count of bases not matched to a gene: 4. The CDR3 extends over 12 amino acids. Germline CDR1 is DFQATT and CDR2 is SNEGSKA (reference sequence).

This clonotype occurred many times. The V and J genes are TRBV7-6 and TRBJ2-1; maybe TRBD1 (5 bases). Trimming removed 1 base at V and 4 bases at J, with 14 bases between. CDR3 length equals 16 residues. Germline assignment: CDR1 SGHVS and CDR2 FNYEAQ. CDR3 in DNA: TGTGCCAGCAGCTTAGGTAGGCAGGGATCATACAATGAGCAGTTCTTC. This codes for CASSLGRQGSYNEQFF.

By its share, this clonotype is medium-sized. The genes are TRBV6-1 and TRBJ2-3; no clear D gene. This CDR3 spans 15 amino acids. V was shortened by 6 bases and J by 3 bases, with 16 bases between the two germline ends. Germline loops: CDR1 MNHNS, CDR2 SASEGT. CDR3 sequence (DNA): TGTGCCAGCAGCCGTAGGAGCAGCGATACAGATACGCAGTATTTT. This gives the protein CASSRRSSDTDTQYF.